These 12 T cell receptor beta chains were sequenced from one sample in a study of shared clonotypes between healthy human individuals. Repertoires were generated with immunoSEQ multiplex PCR, while TCRdb's copy carries only in-frame clones and drops some. The data show just over 2,000,000 clones, with roughly 94% seen just once and approximately 1.2% held by the top ten. Naive CD8 cells comprised CD45RO-negative, CCR7-positively selected cells, excluding terminally differentiated effector memory CD45RA+ cells. Input material: naive CD8+ T cells sorted from blood. These TCRs come from a man younger than 35 in good health.

The V and J genes are TRBV28 and TRBJ2-7, with D perhaps assigned TRBD1 or TRBD2 (5 bases each). CDR1 is MDHEN, CDR2 SYDVKM, per germline. The CDR3 runs 14 residues. V was pared by 7 bases and J by 0 bases, with 13 bases between. CDR3: CASTPGTNSYEQYF. DNA for the CDR3: TGTGCCAGCACCCCAGGGACCAACTCCTACGAGCAGTACTTC.

This chain joins TRBV4-2 and TRBJ2-7; 7 nucleotides line up with TRBD2. CDR1 LGHNA and CDR2 YNFKEQ come from the germline V gene. V gave up 0 bases and J gave up 4 bases; unmatched junction bases: 12. CDR3 length equals 17 residues. As DNA, the CDR3 is TGTGCCAGCAGCCAAGAGCGCTATTTGGCGGGAGAATACGAGCAGTACTTC. Amino acid sequence: CASSQERYLAGEYEQYF.

The V and J genes are TRBV27 and TRBJ1-1; 7 bases match TRBD1. CDR1 is MNHEY, CDR2 SMNVEV, per germline (reference sequence). Trimming cost V 5 bases and J 3 bases; bases outside gene matches: 9. The CDR3 has 15 residues. The CDR3 region is CASSAYRGPDTEAFF. In DNA form, the CDR3 reads TGTGCCAGCAGTGCATACAGGGGTCCGGACACTGAAGCTTTCTTT.

Regarding this clone: A junction boundary mismatches the germline segment, possibly from a read error. V and J are TRBV2 and TRBJ1-4; the match to TRBD1 covers 12 bases. The CDR3 is made up of 18 amino acids. The germline V gene has CDR1 SNHLY and CDR2 FYNNEI. The CDR3 here is CASSVGPGQGAKNEKLFF. The CDR3 DNA sequence: TGTGCCAGCAGTGTCGGCCCGGGACAGGGGGCGAAAAATGAAAAGCTGTTTTTT.

The rearrangement joins TRBV30 to TRBJ2-3, with 9 bases identical to TRBD1. There are 14 residues in the CDR3. Germline values: CDR1 GTSNPN, CDR2 SVGIG (reference sequence). V dropped 3 bases and J dropped 8; count of bases not matched to a gene: 9. CDR3 loop: CAWSPGQGSGTQYF. The CDR3 DNA sequence: TGTGCCTGGAGCCCGGGACAGGGTTCAGGTACGCAGTATTTT.

The chain uses TRBV7-9 and TRBJ2-6; D uncertain. Germline lookup yields CDR1 SEHNR and CDR2 FQNEAQ (reference sequence). The CDR3 spans 14 residues. Here the CDR3 reads CGTDHNSGANVLTF. The CDR3 nucleotides read TGTGGAACCGACCACAACTCTGGGGCCAACGTCCTGACTTTC.

V is TRBV27 and J is TRBJ2-1; 8 nucleotides line up with TRBD1. Germline CDR1 and CDR2: MNHEY and SMNVEV (reference sequence). Trimming took 2 bases from V and 13 from J; bases not matched to a gene: 7. This CDR3 contains 13 residues. The CDR3: CASSLRGQGKQFF. Written as DNA, the CDR3 is TGTGCCAGCAGTTTAAGAGGACAGGGTAAACAGTTCTTC.

This chain uses TRBV6-1 with TRBJ1-1; D not resolved. Germline V gene data show CDR1 as MNHNS and CDR2 as SASEGT. The CDR3 consists of 12 residues. Trimming stripped 6 bases from V and 5 bases from J, with 10 bases between. The CDR3 region has the DNA TGTGCCAGCAGCTGGTTGAGGACTGAAGCTTTCTTT. This encodes CASSWLRTEAFF.

The J gene is TRBJ1-1, the V gene TRBV11-3; weak D call: TRBD1 (6 bases). This CDR3 is built from 13 residues. Germline assignment: CDR1 SGHNT and CDR2 YENEEA. V was clipped by 0 bases and J by 10 bases, with 12 bases between them. CDR3 coding DNA: TGTGCCAGCAGCTTAGATACGGGGGGCCGAGCTTTCTTT. Protein: CASSLDTGGRAFF.

V and J are TRBV28 and TRBJ1-2, with 9 positions matching TRBD1. Germline V gives CDR1 MDHEN, CDR2 SYDVKM. This CDR3 region has 17 residues. V lost 7 bases and J lost 4; bases outside the gene matches: 16. As DNA, the CDR3 is TGTGCCAGCACGGACTTGACAGGGGGATTGGATGGCTATGGCTACACCTTC. Its protein product is CASTDLTGGLDGYGYTF.

Worth noting for this clone: Other DNA sequences within the sample encode an identical CDR3. The chain combines TRBV28 with TRBJ2-7; the D gene could be TRBD1 or TRBD2 (5 bases each). The V and J ends lost 8 bases and 0 bases respectively, with 8 bases between them. Germline lookup yields CDR1 MDHEN and CDR2 SYDVKM. The CDR3 is 12 residues long. The CDR3 loop is CASGDPSYEQYF. The CDR3 DNA sequence: TGTGCCAGCGGGGACCCCTCCTACGAGCAGTACTTC.

The rearrangement joins TRBV27 to TRBJ2-2, with D possibly matching TRBD1 (5 bases). This CDR3 has 16 residues. V lost 5 bases and J lost 0, with 13 bases in between. The germline CDR1 and CDR2 sequences are MNHEY and SMNVEV (reference sequence). CDR3 sequence: CASSSRGHANTGELFF. CDR3 nucleotide sequence: TGTGCCAGCAGTAGTCGTGGACACGCGAACACCGGGGAGCTGTTTTTT.